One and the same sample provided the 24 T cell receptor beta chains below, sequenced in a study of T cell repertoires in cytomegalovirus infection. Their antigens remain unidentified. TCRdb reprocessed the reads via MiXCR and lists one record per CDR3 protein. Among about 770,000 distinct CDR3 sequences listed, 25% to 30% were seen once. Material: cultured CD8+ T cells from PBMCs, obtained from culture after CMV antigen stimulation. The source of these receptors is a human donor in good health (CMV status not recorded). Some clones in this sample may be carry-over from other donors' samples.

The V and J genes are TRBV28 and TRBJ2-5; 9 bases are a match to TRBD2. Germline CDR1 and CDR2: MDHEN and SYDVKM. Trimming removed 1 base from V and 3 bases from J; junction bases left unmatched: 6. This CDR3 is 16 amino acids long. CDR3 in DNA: TGTGCCAGCAGTTTATTAGAGCGGGGGGTGGAAGAGACCCAGTACTTC. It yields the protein CASSLLERGVEETQYF.

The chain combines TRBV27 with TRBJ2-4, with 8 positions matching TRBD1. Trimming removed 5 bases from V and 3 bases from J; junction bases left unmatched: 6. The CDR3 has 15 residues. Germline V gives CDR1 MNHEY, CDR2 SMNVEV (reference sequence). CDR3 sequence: CASSRTGLSKNIQYF. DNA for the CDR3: TGTGCCAGCAGTAGGACAGGGTTGAGCAAAAACATTCAGTACTTC.

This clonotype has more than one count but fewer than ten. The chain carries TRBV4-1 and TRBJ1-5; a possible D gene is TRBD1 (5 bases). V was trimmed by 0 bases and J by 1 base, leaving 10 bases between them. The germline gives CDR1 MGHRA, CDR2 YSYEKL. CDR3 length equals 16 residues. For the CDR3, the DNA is TGCGCCAGCAGCCAAGACAGGGACCAGAGCAATCAGCCCCAGCATTTT. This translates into CASSQDRDQSNQPQHF.

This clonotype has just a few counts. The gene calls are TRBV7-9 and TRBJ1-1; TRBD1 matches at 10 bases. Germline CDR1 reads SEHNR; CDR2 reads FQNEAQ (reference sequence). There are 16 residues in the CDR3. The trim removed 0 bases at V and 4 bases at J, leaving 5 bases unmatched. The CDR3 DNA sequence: TGTGCCAGCAGCTTAGCGCGGGGGACAGGGGCCACTGAAGCTTTCTTT. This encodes CASSLARGTGATEAFF. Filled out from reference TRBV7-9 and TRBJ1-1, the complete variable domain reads DTGVSQNPRHKITKRGQNVTFRCDPISEHNRLYWYRQTLGQGPEFLTYFQNEAQLEKSRLLSDRFSAERPKGSFSTLEIQRTEQGDSAMYLCASSLARGTGATEAFFGQGTRLTVV.

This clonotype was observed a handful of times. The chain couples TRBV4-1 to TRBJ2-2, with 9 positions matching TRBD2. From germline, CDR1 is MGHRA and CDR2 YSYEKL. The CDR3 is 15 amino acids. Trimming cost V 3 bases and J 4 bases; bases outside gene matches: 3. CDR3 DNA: TGCGCCAGCAGCCACGAAGCGGGGGGCACCGGGGAGCTGTTTTTT. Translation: CASSHEAGGTGELFF.

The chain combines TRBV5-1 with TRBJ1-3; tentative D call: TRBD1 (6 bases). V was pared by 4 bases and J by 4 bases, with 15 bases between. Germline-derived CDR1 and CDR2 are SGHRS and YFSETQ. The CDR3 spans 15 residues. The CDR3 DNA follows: TGCGCCAGCAGCGGGGGTCAGGGGCCCGGAAACACCATATATTTT. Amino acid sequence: CASSGGQGPGNTIYF.

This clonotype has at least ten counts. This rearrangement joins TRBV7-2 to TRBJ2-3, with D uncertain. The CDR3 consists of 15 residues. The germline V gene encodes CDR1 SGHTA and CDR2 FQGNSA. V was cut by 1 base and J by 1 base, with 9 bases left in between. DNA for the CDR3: TGTGCCAGCAGCTTAGAATTATTGCGCACAGATACGCAGTATTTT. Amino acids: CASSLELLRTDTQYF. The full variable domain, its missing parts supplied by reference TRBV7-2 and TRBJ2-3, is GAGVSQSPSNKVTEKGKDVELRCDPISGHTALYWYRQSLGQGLEFLIYFQGNSAPDKSGLPSDRFSAERTGGSVSTLTIQRTQQEDSAVYLCASSLELLRTDTQYFGPGTRLTVL.

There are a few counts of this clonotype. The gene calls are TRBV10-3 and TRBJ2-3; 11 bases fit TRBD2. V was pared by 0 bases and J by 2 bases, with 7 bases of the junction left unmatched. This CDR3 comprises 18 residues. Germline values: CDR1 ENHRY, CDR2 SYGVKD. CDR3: CAISESTLAGGLTDTQYF. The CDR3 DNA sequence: TGTGCCATCAGTGAGTCGACCCTAGCGGGGGGTCTCACAGATACGCAGTATTTT.

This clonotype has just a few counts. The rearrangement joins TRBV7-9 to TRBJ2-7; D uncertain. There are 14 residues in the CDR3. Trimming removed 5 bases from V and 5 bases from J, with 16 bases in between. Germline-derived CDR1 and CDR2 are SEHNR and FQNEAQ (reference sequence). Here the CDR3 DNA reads TGTGCCAGCAGCCCCACCGAATCCCGGGACGAGCAGTACGTC. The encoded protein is CASSPTESRDEQYV.

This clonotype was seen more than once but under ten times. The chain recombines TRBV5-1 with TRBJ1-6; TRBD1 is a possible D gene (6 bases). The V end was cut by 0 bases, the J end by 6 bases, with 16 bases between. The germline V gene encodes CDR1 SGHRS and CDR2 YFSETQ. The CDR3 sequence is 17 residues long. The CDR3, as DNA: TGCGCCAGCAGCTTGGTCAGGAAGACAGGTGGTAATTCACCCCTCCACTTT. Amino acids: CASSLVRKTGGNSPLHF.

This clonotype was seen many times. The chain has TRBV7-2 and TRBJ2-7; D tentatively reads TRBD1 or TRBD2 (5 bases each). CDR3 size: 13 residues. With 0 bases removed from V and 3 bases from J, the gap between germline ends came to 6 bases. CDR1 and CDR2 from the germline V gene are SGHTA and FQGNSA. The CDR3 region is CASSLARGYEQYV. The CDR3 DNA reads TGTGCCAGCAGCTTAGCGAGGGGCTACGAGCAGTACGTC.

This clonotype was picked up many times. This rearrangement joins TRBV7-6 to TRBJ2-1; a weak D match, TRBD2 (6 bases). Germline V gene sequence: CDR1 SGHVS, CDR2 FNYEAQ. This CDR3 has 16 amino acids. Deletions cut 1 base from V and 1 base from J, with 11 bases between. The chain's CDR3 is CASSLDSGHSYNEQFF. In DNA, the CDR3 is TGTGCCAGCAGCTTAGATAGCGGCCATTCCTACAATGAGCAGTTCTTC.

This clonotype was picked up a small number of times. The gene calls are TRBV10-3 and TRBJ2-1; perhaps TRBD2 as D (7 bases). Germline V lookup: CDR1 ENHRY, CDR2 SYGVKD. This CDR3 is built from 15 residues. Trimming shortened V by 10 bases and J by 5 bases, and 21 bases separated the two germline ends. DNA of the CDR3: TGTGCCACCGGACTAGGGGGTATTGGGAACAATGAGCAGTTCTTC. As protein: CATGLGGIGNNEQFF.

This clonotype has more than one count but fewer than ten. This chain's CDR3 is CASSQEGTSGRTDTQYF. The CDR3 region has the DNA TGCGCCAGCAGCCAAGAGGGTACTAGCGGACGCACAGATACGCAGTATTTT. V and J are TRBV4-1 and TRBJ2-3, with TRBD2 matching 8 bases. The trim removed 0 bases at V and 1 base at J, leaving 6 bases unmatched. This CDR3 has 17 residues. CDR1 is MGHRA and CDR2 is YSYEKL in the germline V gene.

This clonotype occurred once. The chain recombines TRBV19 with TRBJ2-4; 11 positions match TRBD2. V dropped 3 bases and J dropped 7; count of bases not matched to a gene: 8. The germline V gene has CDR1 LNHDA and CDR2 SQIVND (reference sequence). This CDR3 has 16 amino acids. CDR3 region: CASSIFLAGGGNIQYF. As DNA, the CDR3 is TGTGCCAGTAGTATTTTTCTAGCGGGGGGCGGTAACATTCAGTACTTC.

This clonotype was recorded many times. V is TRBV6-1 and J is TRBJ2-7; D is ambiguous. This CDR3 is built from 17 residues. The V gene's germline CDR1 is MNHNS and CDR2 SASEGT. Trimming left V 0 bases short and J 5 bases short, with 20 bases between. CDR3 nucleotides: TGTGCCAGCAGTGAAGCGTACCCCTATTGGGGATCCAACGAGCAGTACTTC. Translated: CASSEAYPYWGSNEQYF.

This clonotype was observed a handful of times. CDR3 nucleotides: TGTGCCAGCAGTGAAGCTAACAGGGGTGAAGAGACCCAGTACTTC. Translation: CASSEANRGEETQYF. The rearrangement uses TRBV6-1 and TRBJ2-5; TRBD1 matches 7 bases. CDR1 MNHNS and CDR2 SASEGT come from the germline V gene. V lost 0 bases, J lost 3 bases, and 4 bases stayed unmatched. This CDR3 has 15 amino acids.

CDR3 nucleotide sequence: TGTGCCAGCAGCCAAGGGGCCGGAGTGGAGACCCAGTACTTC. Translated: CASSQGAGVETQYF. J is TRBJ2-5 and V is TRBV4-2, with unresolved D. The CDR3 is 14 residues long. V lost 1 base to trimming and J lost 5 bases, with 11 bases between them. Germline V gene data show CDR1 as LGHNA and CDR2 as YNFKEQ.

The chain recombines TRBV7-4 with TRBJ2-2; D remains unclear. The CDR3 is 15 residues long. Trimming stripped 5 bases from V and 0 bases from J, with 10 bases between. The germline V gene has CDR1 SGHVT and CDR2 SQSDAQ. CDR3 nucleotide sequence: TGTGCCAGCAGCCTACGGGCAGCGAACACCGGGGAGCTGTTTTTT. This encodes CASSLRAANTGELFF.

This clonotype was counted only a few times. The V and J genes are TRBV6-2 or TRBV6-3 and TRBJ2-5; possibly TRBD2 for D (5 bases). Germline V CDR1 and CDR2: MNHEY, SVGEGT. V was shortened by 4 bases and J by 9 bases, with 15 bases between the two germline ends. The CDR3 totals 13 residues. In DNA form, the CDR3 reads TGTGCCAGCAGTTTCGCTGGATGGGAGCCCCAGTACTTC. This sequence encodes CASSFAGWEPQYF.

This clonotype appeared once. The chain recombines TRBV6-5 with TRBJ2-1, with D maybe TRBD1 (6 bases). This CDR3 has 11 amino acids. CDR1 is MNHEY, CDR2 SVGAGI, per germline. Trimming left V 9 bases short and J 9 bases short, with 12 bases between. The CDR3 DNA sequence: TGTGCCAGTCAGGGCAGGGGTGAGCAGTTCTTC. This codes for CASQGRGEQFF.

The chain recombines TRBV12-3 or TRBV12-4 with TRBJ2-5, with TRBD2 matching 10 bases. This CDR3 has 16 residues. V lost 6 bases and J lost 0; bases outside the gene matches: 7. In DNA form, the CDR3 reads TGTGCCAGCAGCTGGGGGCTAGCGGGGGACCAAGAGACCCAGTACTTC. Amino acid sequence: CASSWGLAGDQETQYF.

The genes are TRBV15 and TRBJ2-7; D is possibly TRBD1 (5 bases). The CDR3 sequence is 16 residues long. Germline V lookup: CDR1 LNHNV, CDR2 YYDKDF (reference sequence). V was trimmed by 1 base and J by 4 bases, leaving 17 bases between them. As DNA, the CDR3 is TGTGCCACCAGCAGAGCGATTCAGGGCAGGAGTTACGAGCAGTACTTC. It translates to CATSRAIQGRSYEQYF.

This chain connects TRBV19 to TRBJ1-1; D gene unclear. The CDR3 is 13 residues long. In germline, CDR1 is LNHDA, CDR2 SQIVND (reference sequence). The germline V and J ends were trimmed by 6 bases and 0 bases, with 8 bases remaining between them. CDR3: CASRNSMNTEAFF. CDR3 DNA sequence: TGTGCCAGTAGAAACTCTATGAACACTGAAGCTTTCTTT.